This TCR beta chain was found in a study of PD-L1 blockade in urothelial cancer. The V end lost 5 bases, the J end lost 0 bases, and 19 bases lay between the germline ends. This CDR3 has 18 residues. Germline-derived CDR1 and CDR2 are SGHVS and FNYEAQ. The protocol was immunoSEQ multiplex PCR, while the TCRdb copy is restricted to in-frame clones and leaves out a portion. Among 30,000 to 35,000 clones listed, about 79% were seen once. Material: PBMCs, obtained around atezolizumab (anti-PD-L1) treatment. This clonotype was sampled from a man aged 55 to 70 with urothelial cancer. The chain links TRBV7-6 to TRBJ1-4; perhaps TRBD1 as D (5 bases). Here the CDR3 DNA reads TGTGCCAGCAGCCCGATGCCGGGAGGGACGACAACTAATGAAAAACTGTTTTTT. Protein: CASSPMPGGTTTNEKLFF.